Below are 2 T cell receptor beta chains sequenced from a single sample in a study of vaccination and CD4 T cells after COVID-19. The Oncomine TCR Beta short-read assay was applied to DNA of cultured CD4+ T cells. Using its own MiXCR run on the PCR reads, TCRdb lists one record per CDR3 protein. This sample has 15,000 to 20,000 distinct CDR3 sequences, with about 39% found just once. No antigens are known for them. Specified treatment: roughly ten-day PBMC culture with coronavirus spike peptide pools or control peptides (ViraFEST assay). Material for sequencing was CD4+ T cells from blood, cultured in vitro. The receptor source for this set is a human donor who had recovered from COVID-19.

V usage is TRBV5-6 and J usage is TRBJ2-7; a possible D gene is TRBD2 (5 bases). This CDR3 region has 14 residues. The germline gives CDR1 SGHDT, CDR2 YYEEEE. The V end was cut by 4 bases, the J end by 6 bases, with 17 bases between. The CDR3 here is CASSPRLAPGEQYF. CDR3 nucleotide sequence: TGTGCCAGCAGCCCACGGCTAGCACCGGGCGAGCAGTACTTC.

This chain joins TRBV6-1 and TRBJ2-1, with 7 bases fitting TRBD2. The germline gives CDR1 MNHNS, CDR2 SASEGT. The CDR3 spans 12 residues. J gave up 14 bases and V 6 bases, and 10 bases lay outside the gene matches. For the CDR3, the DNA is TGTGCCAGCAGCCAAACCGGACTAGTGAAGTTCTTC. It is translated as CASSQTGLVKFF.